Included here is one T cell receptor beta chain sequence, with context. In the authors' workflow: Amplification with reference gene primers provided the estimates of nucleated cell counts. Using immunoSEQ multiplex PCR, the repertoire was profiled, and TCRdb retains in-frame clones only, with some absent. For V, J and clone size, that table is used; D and trimming come from the DNA. The sample includes about 88,000 clones, 86% seen only once; the top ten take roughly 25%. The data stem from a study of blood T cell repertoires in COVID-19. For the study at large: COVID-19 samples from acute and convalescent phases originated in the United States, Italy and Spain. In each case, the material was cDNA or gDNA derived from T cells, B-cell-depleted T cells, or PBMCs.

Germline CDR1 and CDR2: SGHTA and FQGNSA. The CDR3 sequence is 13 residues long. V shed 5 bases and J shed 2 bases, with 9 bases lying between them. The clonotype comes from a human donor in a cohort sampled during active COVID-19. The chain has TRBV7-2 and TRBJ1-1; unclear D gene. Sequencing was carried out using peripheral blood. CDR3 sequence: CASSQNRNTEAFF. CDR3 nucleotide sequence: TGTGCCAGCAGCCAAAACAGAAACACTGAAGCTTTCTTT.